This T cell receptor (beta chain) appears in the sequencing data of a study of blood T cell repertoires in COVID-19. Study-level background: Whether acute or convalescent, the COVID-19 samples came from the United States, Italy and Spain.

The germline gives CDR1 MDHEN, CDR2 SYDVKM. V was clipped by 8 bases and J by 3 bases, with 11 bases between them. The CDR3 is 13 amino acids. This clone came up once. The method was immunoSEQ multiplex PCR; TCRdb's version includes in-frame clones alone and lacks a portion of them. The data contain 150,000 to 200,000 clones, around 80% of them singletons. The receptor was derived from a woman at least 80 years old with active or convalescent COVID-19. The chain uses TRBV28 and TRBJ1-5; D is perhaps TRBD1 (6 bases). Sequencing used peripheral blood. The CDR3 protein is CASAGQFNQPQHF. The CDR3 coding sequence is TGTGCCAGCGCTGGACAGTTCAATCAGCCCCAGCATTTT.